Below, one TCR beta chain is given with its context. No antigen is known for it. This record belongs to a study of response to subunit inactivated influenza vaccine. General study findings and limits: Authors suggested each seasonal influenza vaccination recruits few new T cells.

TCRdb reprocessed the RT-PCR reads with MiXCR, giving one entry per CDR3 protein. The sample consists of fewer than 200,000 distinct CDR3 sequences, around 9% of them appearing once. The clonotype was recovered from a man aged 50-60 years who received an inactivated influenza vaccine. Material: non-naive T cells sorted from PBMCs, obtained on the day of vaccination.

The CDR3 coding sequence is TGCAGTGCTAGAGGCGGCGGGTATGGGGAGACCCAGTACTTC. This gives the protein CSARGGGYGETQYF. The J gene is TRBJ2-5, the V gene TRBV20-1; perhaps TRBD2 as D (5 bases). The germline CDR1 and CDR2 sequences are DFQATT and SNEGSKA (reference sequence). Trimming removed 1 base at V and 5 bases at J, with 14 bases between. The CDR3 spans 14 residues.